The 3 T cell receptor beta chains below were found in one sample sequenced in a study of T-cell reconstitution after alpha-beta-depleted transplantation in children (dated by TCRdb to the mid-2010s). The library came from PCR. The sequencer was an Illumina HiSeq 2500. TCR libraries were prepared with molecular barcoding, using unique molecular identifiers to normalize TCRbeta repertoire quantification. TCRdb passed the public sequencing reads through fastp at Q25 and MiXCR, retaining productive beta sequences. Identical CDR3 proteins give one entry, which carries the most common genes and DNA. The sample records fewer than 550,000 distinct CDR3 sequences, about an eighth of which are singletons. The ten largest clones add up to around 15% of the sample. The sample's treatment or condition label, decoded: allogeneic hematopoietic cell transplantation with graft depleted of TCRalphabeta T cells and CD19 B cells.

Sequences were derived from PBMCs, mostly from graft donor cells, sampled 180 days after TCRalphabeta/CD19-depleted stem cell transplant. These receptors came from a female patient between 2 and 15 years old who had a stem cell transplant for aplastic anemia, so the T cells may come from the graft donor.

This clonotype appeared a few times. V usage is TRBV7-2 and J usage is TRBJ2-3; D is possibly TRBD1 (5 bases). Germline loops: CDR1 SGHTA, CDR2 FQGNSA. The length of the CDR3 is 12 residues. Trimming shortened V by 5 bases and J by 11 bases, and 14 bases separated the two germline ends. CDR3 amino acids: CASSDIRQQQYF. CDR3 coding DNA: TGTGCCAGCAGCGATATACGACAGCAGCAGTATTTT.

The genes are TRBV11-2 and TRBJ2-7; tentatively, D is TRBD2 (8 bases). V lost 5 bases and J 0 bases, leaving 23 bases between the germline ends. Germline loops: CDR1 SGHAT, CDR2 FQNNGV. This CDR3 is built from 18 residues. The CDR3 sequence: CASSRDSSVAGHSYEQYF. Here the CDR3 DNA reads TGTGCCAGCAGCCGGGACAGCTCGGTAGCGGGACACTCCTACGAGCAGTACTTC.

The rearrangement links TRBV7-4 to TRBJ1-2, with 7 bases fitting TRBD1. J gave up 1 base and V 1 base, and 12 bases lay outside the gene matches. Germline values: CDR1 SGHVT, CDR2 SQSDAQ. There are 18 residues in the CDR3. CDR3 nucleotides: TGTGCCAGCAGCTTAGGGGACAGACAACAGGGCCTTAACTATGGCTACACCTTC. Its protein product is CASSLGDRQQGLNYGYTF. Full variable domain (rest looked up from reference TRBV7-4 and TRBJ1-2): GAGVSQSPRYKVAKRGRDVALRCDSISGHVTLYWYRQTLGQGSEVLTYSQSDAQRDKSGRPSGRFSAERPERSVSTLKIQRTEQGDSAVYLCASSLGDRQQGLNYGYTFGSGTRLTVV.